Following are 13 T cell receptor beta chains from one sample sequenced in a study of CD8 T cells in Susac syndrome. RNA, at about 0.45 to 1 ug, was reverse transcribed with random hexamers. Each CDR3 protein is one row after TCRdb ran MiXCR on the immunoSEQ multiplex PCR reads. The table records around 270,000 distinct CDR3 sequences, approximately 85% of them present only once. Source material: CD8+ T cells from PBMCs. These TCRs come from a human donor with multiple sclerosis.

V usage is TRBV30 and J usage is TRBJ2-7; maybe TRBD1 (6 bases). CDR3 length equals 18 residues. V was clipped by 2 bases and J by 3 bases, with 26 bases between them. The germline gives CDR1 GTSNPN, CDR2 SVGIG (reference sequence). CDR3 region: CAWSPQTATGTQFYEQYF. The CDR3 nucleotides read TGTGCCTGGAGTCCACAAACCGCCACCGGGACACAATTCTACGAGCAGTACTTC.

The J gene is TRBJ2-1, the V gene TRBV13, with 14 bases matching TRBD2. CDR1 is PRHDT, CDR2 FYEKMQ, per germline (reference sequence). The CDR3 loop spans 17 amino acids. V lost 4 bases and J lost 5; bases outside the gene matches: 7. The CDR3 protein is CASSSGTSGSLHNEQFF. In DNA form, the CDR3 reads TGTGCCAGCAGCTCCGGGACTAGCGGGAGTTTGCACAATGAGCAGTTCTTC.

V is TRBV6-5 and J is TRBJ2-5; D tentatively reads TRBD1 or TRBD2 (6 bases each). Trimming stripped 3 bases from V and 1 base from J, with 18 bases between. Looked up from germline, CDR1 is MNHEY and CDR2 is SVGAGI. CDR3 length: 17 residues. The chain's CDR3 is CASSYGGTFRGQETQYF. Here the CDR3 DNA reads TGTGCCAGCAGTTATGGCGGGACATTTAGGGGCCAAGAGACCCAGTACTTC.

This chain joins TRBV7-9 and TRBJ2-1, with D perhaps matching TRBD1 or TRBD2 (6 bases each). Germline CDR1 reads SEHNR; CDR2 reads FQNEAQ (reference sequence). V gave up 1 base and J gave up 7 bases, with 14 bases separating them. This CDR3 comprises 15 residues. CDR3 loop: CASSLGGAPGNEQFF. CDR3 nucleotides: TGTGCCAGCAGCTTAGGGGGGGCGCCTGGTAATGAGCAGTTCTTC.

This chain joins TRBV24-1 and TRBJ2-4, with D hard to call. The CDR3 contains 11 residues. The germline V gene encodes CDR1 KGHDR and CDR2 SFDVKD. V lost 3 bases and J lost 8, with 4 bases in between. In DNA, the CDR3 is TGTGCCACCAGTGATGGGGACATTCAGTACTTC. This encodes CATSDGDIQYF.

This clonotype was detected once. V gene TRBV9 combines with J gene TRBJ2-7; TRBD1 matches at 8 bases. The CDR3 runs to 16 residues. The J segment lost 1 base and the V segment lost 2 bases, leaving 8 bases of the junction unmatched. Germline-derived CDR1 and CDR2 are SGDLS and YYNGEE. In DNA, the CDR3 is TGTGCCAGCAGCGTGGAGGCCGGACAGGGTTCCTACGAGCAGTACTTC. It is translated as CASSVEAGQGSYEQYF.

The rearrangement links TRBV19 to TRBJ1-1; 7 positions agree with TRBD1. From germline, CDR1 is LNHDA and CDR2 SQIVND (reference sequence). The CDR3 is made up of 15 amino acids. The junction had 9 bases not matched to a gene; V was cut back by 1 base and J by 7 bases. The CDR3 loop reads CASSIATGVTLEAFF. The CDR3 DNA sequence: TGTGCCAGTAGTATAGCCACAGGGGTTACTCTTGAAGCTTTCTTT.

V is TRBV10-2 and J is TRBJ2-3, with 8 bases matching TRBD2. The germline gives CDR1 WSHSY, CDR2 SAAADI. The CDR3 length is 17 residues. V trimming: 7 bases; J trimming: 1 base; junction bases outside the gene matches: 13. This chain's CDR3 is CASTSGSLNHRTDTQYF. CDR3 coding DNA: TGCGCCAGCACCAGCGGGAGCTTAAATCATCGCACAGATACGCAGTATTTT.

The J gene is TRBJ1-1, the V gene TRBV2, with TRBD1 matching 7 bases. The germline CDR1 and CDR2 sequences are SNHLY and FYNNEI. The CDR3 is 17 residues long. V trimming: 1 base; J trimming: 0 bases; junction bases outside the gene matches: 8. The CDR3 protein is CASSEEGAHSMNTEAFF. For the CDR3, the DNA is TGTGCCAGCAGTGAAGAGGGGGCCCACTCGATGAACACTGAAGCTTTCTTT.

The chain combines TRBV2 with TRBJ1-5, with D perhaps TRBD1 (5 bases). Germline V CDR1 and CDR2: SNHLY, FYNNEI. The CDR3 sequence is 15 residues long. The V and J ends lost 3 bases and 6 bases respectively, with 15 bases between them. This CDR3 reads CASSEGPPGVQPQHF. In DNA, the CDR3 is TGTGCCAGCAGTGAGGGACCACCCGGGGTTCAGCCCCAGCATTTT.

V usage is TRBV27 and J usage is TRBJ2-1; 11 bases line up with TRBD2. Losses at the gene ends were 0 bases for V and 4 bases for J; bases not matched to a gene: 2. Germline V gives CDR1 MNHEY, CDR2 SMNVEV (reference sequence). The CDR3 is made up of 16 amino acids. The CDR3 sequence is CASSLSPSGGYNEQFF. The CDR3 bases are TGTGCCAGCAGTTTATCGCCTAGCGGGGGGTACAATGAGCAGTTCTTC.

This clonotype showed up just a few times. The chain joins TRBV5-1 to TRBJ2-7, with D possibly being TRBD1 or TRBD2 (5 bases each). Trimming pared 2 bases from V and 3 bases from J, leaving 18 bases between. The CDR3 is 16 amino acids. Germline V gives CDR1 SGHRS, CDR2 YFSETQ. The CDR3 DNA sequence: TGCGCCAGCAGCTTTTACGGGACCGAGGAAAACTACGAGCAGTACTTC. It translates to CASSFYGTEENYEQYF.

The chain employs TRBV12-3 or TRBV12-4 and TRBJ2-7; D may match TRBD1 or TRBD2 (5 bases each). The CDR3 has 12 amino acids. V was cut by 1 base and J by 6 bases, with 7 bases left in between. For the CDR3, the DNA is TGTGCCAGCAGTTTAGTGGGGACCGAGCAGTACTTC. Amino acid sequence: CASSLVGTEQYF.